The 19 T cell receptor beta chains presented below share a single source sample, sequenced in a study of identifying expanded T cells in peripheral blood. Profiled with immunoSEQ multiplex PCR; TCRdb holds only in-frame clones, not every one. The table has 85,000 to 90,000 clones, roughly 86% seen once. Sequenced: blood. The origin of the receptors is a person aged 18 to 70 in good health.

This clone was seen a single time. The V call is TRBV6-5, the J call TRBJ1-3, with 8 bases that match TRBD1. Germline lookup yields CDR1 MNHEY and CDR2 SVGAGI. The ends lost 5 bases at V and 4 bases at J; junction bases unmatched: 7. This CDR3 has 15 amino acids. The CDR3 is CASSRTGLRGNTIYF. The CDR3, as DNA: TGTGCCAGCAGTCGGACAGGGCTGAGAGGAAACACCATATATTTT.

The genes are TRBV2 and TRBJ1-2; 8 bases fit TRBD1. This CDR3 has 14 residues. From germline, CDR1 is SNHLY and CDR2 FYNNEI. Losses at the gene ends were 6 bases for V and 3 bases for J; bases not matched to a gene: 6. The CDR3 nucleotides are TGTGCCAGCAGACCTACGACAGGGGACTATGGCTACACCTTC. This sequence encodes CASRPTTGDYGYTF.

DNA of the CDR3: TGTGCCAGCAGCTTTACAGGGGGCCCTGAAGCTTTCTTT. Translated: CASSFTGGPEAFF. The J gene is TRBJ1-1, the V gene TRBV11-2; 9 nucleotides align to TRBD1. The CDR3 is 13 residues long. V lost 3 bases, J lost 6 bases, and 2 bases stayed unmatched. Germline V gene sequence: CDR1 SGHAT, CDR2 FQNNGV.

The genes are TRBV6-5 and TRBJ1-2; D is unresolved. The CDR3 runs to 13 residues. The V end was cut by 2 bases, the J end by 0 bases, with 4 bases between. The germline V gene has CDR1 MNHEY and CDR2 SVGAGI. The CDR3 protein is CASSYGANYGYTF. For the CDR3, the DNA is TGTGCCAGCAGTTACGGGGCTAACTATGGCTACACCTTC.

The chain combines TRBV6-1 with TRBJ2-7; D perhaps matches TRBD2 (6 bases). Trimming stripped 2 bases from V and 6 bases from J, with 20 bases between. The CDR3 loop spans 16 amino acids. CDR1 MNHNS and CDR2 SASEGT come from the germline V gene. CDR3 in amino acids: CASSEREAGRRVEQYF. The CDR3 DNA reads TGTGCCAGCAGTGAAAGGGAGGCAGGGAGGAGGGTCGAGCAGTACTTC.

The rearrangement links TRBV7-9 to TRBJ2-7, with no clear D. Germline V gene data show CDR1 as SEHNR and CDR2 as FQNEAQ (reference sequence). The ends were cut back, 7 bases at V and 5 bases at J, with 15 bases in the middle. CDR3 length: 13 residues. The CDR3 here is CASTLSGFDEQYF. Written as DNA, the CDR3 is TGTGCCAGCACCCTCTCGGGTTTCGACGAGCAGTACTTC.

V is TRBV5-1 and J is TRBJ2-7; 8 bases fit TRBD2. The ends lost 3 bases at V and 5 bases at J; junction bases unmatched: 4. Per germline, CDR1 SGHRS and CDR2 YFSETQ. The CDR3 covers 13 residues. The CDR3 loop reads CASSSGGGDEQYF. The CDR3 bases are TGCGCCAGCAGCTCGGGAGGGGGTGACGAGCAGTACTTC.

The J gene is TRBJ2-7, the V gene TRBV4-3; the match to TRBD1 covers 11 bases. Trimming cost V 1 base and J 2 bases; bases outside gene matches: 1. The CDR3 consists of 15 residues. Per germline, CDR1 LGHNA and CDR2 YSLEER. The CDR3 reads CASSQAGQGAYEQYF. The CDR3 DNA follows: TGCGCCAGCAGCCAAGCGGGACAGGGGGCCTACGAGCAGTACTTC.

This clone was counted a single time. V is TRBV5-6 and J is TRBJ2-7, with TRBD1 identical over 7 bases. Germline V gives CDR1 SGHDT, CDR2 YYEEEE. J gave up 1 base and V 3 bases, and 7 bases lay outside the gene matches. The CDR3 covers 15 residues. The CDR3 is CASSWTGQASYEQYF. The CDR3 nucleotides read TGTGCCAGCAGCTGGACAGGCCAGGCTTCCTACGAGCAGTACTTC.

The chain joins TRBV4-2 to TRBJ1-1; D not resolved. The V gene's germline CDR1 is LGHNA and CDR2 YNFKEQ. The V end was cut by 2 bases, the J end by 0 bases, with 25 bases between. This CDR3 has 20 residues. In DNA form, the CDR3 reads TGTGCCAGCAGCCAAAGTATGGCCGGGTGGCTAACCCTAGTGAACACTGAAGCTTTCTTT. It specifies CASSQSMAGWLTLVNTEAFF.

This chain joins TRBV5-1 and TRBJ1-1; 7 bases fit TRBD1. This CDR3 has 15 amino acids. V lost 4 bases and J lost 5; bases outside the gene matches: 11. Germline V lookup: CDR1 SGHRS, CDR2 YFSETQ. The CDR3: CASSNIRQGGTEAFF. Here the CDR3 DNA reads TGCGCCAGCAGCAACATCCGACAGGGTGGAACTGAAGCTTTCTTT.

The CDR3 spells CASSSRLGKGLTDTQYF. Here the CDR3 DNA reads TGTGCCAGCAGCTCACGACTAGGCAAGGGACTCACAGATACGCAGTATTTT. The V gene is TRBV13, the J gene TRBJ2-3; D perhaps matches TRBD2 (6 bases). The germline V gene has CDR1 PRHDT and CDR2 FYEKMQ (reference sequence). V was cut by 4 bases and J by 2 bases, with 19 bases left in between. The CDR3 has 17 residues.

The rearrangement joins TRBV6-6 to TRBJ1-2; 8 nucleotides agree with TRBD1. Trimming cost V 3 bases and J 3 bases; bases outside gene matches: 3. CDR1 is MNHNY, CDR2 SVGAGI, per germline (reference sequence). The CDR3 sequence is 14 residues long. The CDR3 nucleotides read TGTGCCAGCAGTTATAGGGACAGGCACTATGGCTACACCTTC. Protein: CASSYRDRHYGYTF.

This chain joins TRBV29-1 and TRBJ1-1, with D unclear. Trimming shortened V by 1 base and J by 7 bases, and 7 bases separated the two germline ends. The CDR3 loop spans 11 amino acids. Germline CDR1 SQVTM, CDR2 ANQGSEA. In nucleotides, the CDR3 is TGCAGCGTTGAAGGGACGGTTGAAGCTTTCTTT. Its protein product is CSVEGTVEAFF.

This chain joins TRBV7-2 and TRBJ1-2, with D possibly TRBD1 on 6 matching bases. The CDR3 totals 13 residues. CDR1 and CDR2 from the germline V gene are SGHTA and FQGNSA. Trimming left V 2 bases short and J 5 bases short, with 9 bases between. The CDR3 DNA follows: TGTGCCAGCAGCTTAACAGGGCTGTATGGCTACACCTTC. Protein product: CASSLTGLYGYTF.

The CDR3 reads CASHTGPSGTTNEKLFF. In DNA, the CDR3 is TGTGCCTCCCACACAGGGCCCAGCGGGACGACTAATGAAAAACTGTTTTTT. The rearrangement joins TRBV5-4 to TRBJ1-4, with a weak D call TRBD1 (6 bases). Germline CDR1 reads SGHNT; CDR2 reads YYREEE (reference sequence). V lost 10 bases to trimming and J lost 2 bases, with 24 bases between them. The CDR3 consists of 17 residues. Complete variable domain (other parts from reference TRBV5-4 and TRBJ1-4): ETGVTQSPTHLIKTRGQQVTLRCSSQSGHNTVSWYQQALGQGPQFIFQYYREEENGRGNFPPRFSGLQFPNYSSELNVNALELDDSALYLCASHTGPSGTTNEKLFFGSGTQLSVL.

The J gene is TRBJ1-1, the V gene TRBV11-2; a possible D gene is TRBD1 (5 bases). The germline V and J ends were trimmed by 7 bases and 11 bases, with 23 bases remaining between them. The CDR3 is 14 amino acids. CDR1 is SGHAT, CDR2 FQNNGV, per germline. The CDR3 nucleotides read TGTGCCAGCAACTCACTAGGGACGGACCTTGGGGCTTTCTTT. It codes for CASNSLGTDLGAFF.

The gene calls are TRBV30 and TRBJ2-2; 7 nucleotides align to TRBD1. The J segment lost 5 bases and the V segment lost 2 bases, leaving 2 bases of the junction unmatched. The V gene's germline CDR1 is GTSNPN and CDR2 SVGIG (reference sequence). This CDR3 region has 13 residues. This CDR3 is CAWSLTGTGELFF. CDR3 bases: TGTGCCTGGAGTCTGACAGGGACCGGGGAGCTGTTTTTT.

This chain connects TRBV11-3 to TRBJ1-1, with D perhaps matching TRBD1 (5 bases). The V gene lost 5 bases and the J gene lost 5 bases, with 15 bases spanning the gap. The CDR3 is 14 amino acids. Germline V gene sequence: CDR1 SGHNT, CDR2 YENEEA. The CDR3 is CASSDRQGWTEAFF. The DNA for the CDR3 is TGTGCCAGCAGCGACAGACAAGGCTGGACTGAAGCTTTCTTT. The entire variable domain, with the rest obtained from reference TRBV11-3 and TRBJ1-1, is as follows: EAGVVQSPRYKIIEKKQPVAFWCNPISGHNTLYWYLQNLGQGPELLIRYENEEAVDDSQLPKDRFSAERLKGVDSTLKIQPAELGDSAVYLCASSDRQGWTEAFFGQGTRLTVV.